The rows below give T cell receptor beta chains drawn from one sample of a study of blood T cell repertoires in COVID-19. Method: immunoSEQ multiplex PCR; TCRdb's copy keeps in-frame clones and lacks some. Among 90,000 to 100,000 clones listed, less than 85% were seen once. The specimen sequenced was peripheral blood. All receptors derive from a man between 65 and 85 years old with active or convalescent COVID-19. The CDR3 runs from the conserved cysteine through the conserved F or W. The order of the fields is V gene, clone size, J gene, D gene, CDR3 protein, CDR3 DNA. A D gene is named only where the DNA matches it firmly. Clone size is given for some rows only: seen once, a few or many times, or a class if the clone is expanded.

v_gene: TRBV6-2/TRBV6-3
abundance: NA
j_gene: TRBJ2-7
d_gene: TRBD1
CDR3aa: CASSYDRGYEQYF
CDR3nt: TGTGCCAGCAGTTACGACAGGGGGTACGAGCAGTACTTC

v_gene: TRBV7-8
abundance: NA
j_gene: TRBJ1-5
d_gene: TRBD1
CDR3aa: CASSLVGTANNQPQHF
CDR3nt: TGTGCCAGCAGCTTAGTTGGGACAGCAAACAATCAGCCCCAGCATTTT

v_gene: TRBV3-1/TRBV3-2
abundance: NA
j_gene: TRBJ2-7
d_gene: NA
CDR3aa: CASSQVIGPYVGRYF
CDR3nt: TGTGCCAGCAGCCAAGTGATCGGTCCCTACGTGGGGCGGTACTTC

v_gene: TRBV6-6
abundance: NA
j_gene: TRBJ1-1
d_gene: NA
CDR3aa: CASSRQLNTEAFF
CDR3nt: TGTGCCAGCAGTAGACAGTTGAACACTGAAGCTTTCTTT

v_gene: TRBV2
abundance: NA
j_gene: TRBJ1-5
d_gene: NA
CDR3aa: CASSVDTGQPQHF
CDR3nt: TGTGCCAGCAGTGTGGACACAGGTCAGCCCCAGCATTTT

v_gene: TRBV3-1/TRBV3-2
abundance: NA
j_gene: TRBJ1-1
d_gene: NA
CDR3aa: CASSQFLQTEAFF
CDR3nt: TGTGCCAGCAGCCAATTTTTACAAACTGAAGCTTTCTTT

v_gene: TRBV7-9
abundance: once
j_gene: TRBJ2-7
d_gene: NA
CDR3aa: CASSPLGTQFGEQYF
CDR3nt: TGTGCCAGCAGCCCTTTGGGGACACAATTTGGCGAGCAGTACTTC

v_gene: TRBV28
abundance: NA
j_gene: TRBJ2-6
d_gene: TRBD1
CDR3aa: CASRRTGSGGANVLTF
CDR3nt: TGTGCCAGCAGAAGGACAGGGAGTGGTGGGGCCAACGTCCTGACTTTC

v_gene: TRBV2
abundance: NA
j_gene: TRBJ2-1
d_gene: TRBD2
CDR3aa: CASSENRGGYNEQFF
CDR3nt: TGTGCCAGCAGTGAGAACCGGGGGGGATACAATGAGCAGTTCTTC

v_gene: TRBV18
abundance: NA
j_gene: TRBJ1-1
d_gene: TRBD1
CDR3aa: CATYRGRNTEAFF
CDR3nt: TGTGCCACCTACAGGGGCCGAAACACTGAAGCTTTCTTT

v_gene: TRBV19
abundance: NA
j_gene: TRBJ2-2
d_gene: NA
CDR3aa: CASWRPGYTGELFF
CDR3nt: TGTGCCAGCTGGCGGCCGGGGTACACCGGGGAGCTGTTTTTT

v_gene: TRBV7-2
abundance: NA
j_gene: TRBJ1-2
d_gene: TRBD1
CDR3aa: CASRGQGWAYGYTF
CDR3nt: TGTGCCAGCAGGGGACAGGGTTGGGCCTATGGCTACACCTTC

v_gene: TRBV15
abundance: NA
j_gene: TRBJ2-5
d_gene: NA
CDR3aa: CATSRGRPGQETQYF
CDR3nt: TGTGCCACCAGCAGAGGAAGACCGGGGCAAGAGACCCAGTACTTC

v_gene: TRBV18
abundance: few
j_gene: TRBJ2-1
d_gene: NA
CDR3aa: CASSPWAAYNEQFF
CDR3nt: TGTGCCAGCTCACCATGGGCAGCCTACAATGAGCAGTTCTTC

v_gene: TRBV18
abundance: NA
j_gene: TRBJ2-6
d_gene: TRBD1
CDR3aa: CASSPNRGASGANVLTF
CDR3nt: TGTGCCAGCTCACCCAACAGGGGGGCCTCTGGGGCCAACGTCCTGACTTTC

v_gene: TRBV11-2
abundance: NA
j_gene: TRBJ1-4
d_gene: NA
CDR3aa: CASSPSQGLFF
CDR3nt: TGTGCCAGCAGTCCCTCCCAGGGGCTGTTTTTT

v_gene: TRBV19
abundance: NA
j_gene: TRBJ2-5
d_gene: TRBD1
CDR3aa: CASSPRRDRYQETQYF
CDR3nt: TGTGCCAGTAGTCCTCGCCGGGACAGGTACCAAGAGACCCAGTACTTC

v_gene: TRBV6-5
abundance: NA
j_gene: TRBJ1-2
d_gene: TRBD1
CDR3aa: CASRPGGSNYGYTF
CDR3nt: TGTGCCAGCAGGCCAGGGGGATCTAACTATGGCTACACCTTC

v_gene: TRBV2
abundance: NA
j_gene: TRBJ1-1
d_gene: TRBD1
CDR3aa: CASSARTGRNTEAFF
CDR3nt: TGTGCCAGCAGTGCCAGGACAGGTAGGAACACTGAAGCTTTCTTT

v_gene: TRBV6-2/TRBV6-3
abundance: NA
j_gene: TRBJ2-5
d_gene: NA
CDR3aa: CASSYSIGGLGETQYF
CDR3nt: TGTGCCAGCAGTTACTCGATTGGGGGCCTGGGAGAGACCCAGTACTTC

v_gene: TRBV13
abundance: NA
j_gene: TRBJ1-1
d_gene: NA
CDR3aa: CASSLQGRGTEAFF
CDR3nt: TGTGCCAGCAGCCTCCAGGGGAGGGGCACTGAAGCTTTCTTT

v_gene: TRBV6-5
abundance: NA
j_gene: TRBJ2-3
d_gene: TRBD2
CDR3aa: CASDPSGGRGDTQYF
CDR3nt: TGTGCCAGCGACCCTAGCGGGGGGCGGGGAGATACGCAGTATTTT

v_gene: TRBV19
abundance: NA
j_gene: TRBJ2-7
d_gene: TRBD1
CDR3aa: CASSTGQGNYEQYF
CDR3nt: TGTGCCAGTAGTACTGGACAGGGAAACTACGAGCAGTACTTC

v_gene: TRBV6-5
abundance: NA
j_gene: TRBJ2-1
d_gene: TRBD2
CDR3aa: CASRLAGRDEQFF
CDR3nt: TGTGCCAGTAGACTAGCGGGGAGGGATGAGCAGTTCTTC

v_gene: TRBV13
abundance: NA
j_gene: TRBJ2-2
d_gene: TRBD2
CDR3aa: CASSSRLAGGPGELFF
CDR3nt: TGTGCCAGCAGCTCCCGACTAGCGGGGGGCCCCGGGGAGCTGTTTTTT

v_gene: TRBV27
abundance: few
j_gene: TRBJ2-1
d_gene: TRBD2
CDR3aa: CASRSGGAGSYNEQFF
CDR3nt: TGTGCCAGCAGATCCGGGGGGGCCGGTTCCTACAATGAGCAGTTCTTC

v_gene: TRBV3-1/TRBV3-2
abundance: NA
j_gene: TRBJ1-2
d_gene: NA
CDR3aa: CASSQPRPNYGYTF
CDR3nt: TGTGCCAGCAGCCAGCCCAGGCCCAACTATGGCTACACCTTC

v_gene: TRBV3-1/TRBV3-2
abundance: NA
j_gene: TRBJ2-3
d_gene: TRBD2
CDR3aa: CASRQRGGVSDTQYF
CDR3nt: TGTGCCAGCAGGCAGCGCGGGGGGGTTTCAGATACGCAGTATTTT

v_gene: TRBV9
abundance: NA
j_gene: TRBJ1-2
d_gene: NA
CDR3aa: CASSVGGGLDGYTF
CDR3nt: TGTGCCAGCAGCGTAGGTGGAGGGCTTGATGGCTACACCTTC

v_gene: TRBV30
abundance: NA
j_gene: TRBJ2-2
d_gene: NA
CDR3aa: CAWSVQITGELFF
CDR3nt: TGTGCCTGGAGTGTACAGATCACCGGGGAGCTGTTTTTT

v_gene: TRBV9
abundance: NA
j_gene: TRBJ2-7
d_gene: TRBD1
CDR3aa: CASSPTGTGGFHEQYF
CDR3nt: TGTGCCAGCAGCCCCACAGGGACAGGGGGCTTCCACGAGCAGTACTTC

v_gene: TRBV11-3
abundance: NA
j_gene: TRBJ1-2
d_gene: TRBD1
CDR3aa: CASSLGGQGHYGYTF
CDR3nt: TGTGCCAGCAGCTTAGGGGGACAGGGGCACTATGGCTACACCTTC

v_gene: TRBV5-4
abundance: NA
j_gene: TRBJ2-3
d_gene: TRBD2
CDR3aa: CASSSQRGTDTQYF
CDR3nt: TGTGCCAGCAGCTCCCAGCGGGGGACAGATACGCAGTATTTT

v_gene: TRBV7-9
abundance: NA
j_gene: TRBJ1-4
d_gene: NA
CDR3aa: CASSLGLQGSEKLFF
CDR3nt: TGTGCCAGCAGCTTGGGTTTGCAGGGGAGTGAAAAACTGTTTTTT

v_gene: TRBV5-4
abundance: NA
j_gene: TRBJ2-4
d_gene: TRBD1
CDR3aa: CASSLEGTGKNIQYF
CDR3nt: TGTGCCAGCAGCTTGGAAGGGACAGGGAAAAACATTCAGTACTTC

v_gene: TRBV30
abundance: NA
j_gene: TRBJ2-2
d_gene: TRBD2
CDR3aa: CAWKGTSDSGELFF
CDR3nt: TGTGCCTGGAAGGGGACTAGTGATTCAGGGGAGCTGTTTTTT

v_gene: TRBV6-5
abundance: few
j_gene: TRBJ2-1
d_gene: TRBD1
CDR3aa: CASISSRQGSNEQFF
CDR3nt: TGTGCCAGCATCTCTTCCCGACAGGGGTCCAATGAGCAGTTCTTC

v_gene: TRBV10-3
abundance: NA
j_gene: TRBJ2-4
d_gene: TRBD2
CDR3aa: CATQGGGANIQYF
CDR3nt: TGTGCCACCCAAGGCGGGGGTGCAAACATTCAGTACTTC

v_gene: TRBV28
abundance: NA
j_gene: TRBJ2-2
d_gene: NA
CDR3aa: CASSFRTGELFF
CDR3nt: TGTGCCAGCAGCTTCAGGACCGGGGAGCTGTTTTTT

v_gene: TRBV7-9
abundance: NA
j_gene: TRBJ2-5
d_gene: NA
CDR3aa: CASSLGQGQETQYF
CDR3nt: TGTGCCAGCAGCTTAGGTCAGGGGCAAGAGACCCAGTACTTC